This TCR beta chain comes out of a study of cytomegalovirus exposure and HLA in healthy donors. The length of the CDR3 is 14 residues. Germline-derived CDR1 and CDR2 are MGHDK and SYGVNS. The ends were cut back, 6 bases at V and 4 bases at J, with 12 bases in the middle. Comments on this clone: Its specificity is not known.

PCR employed 60 Vbeta and 13 Jbeta primers. This table comes from immunoSEQ multiplex PCR, and its TCRdb copy is limited to in-frame clones, with some not included. The data show 200,000 to 250,000 clones, 70% to 85% seen once. Study outcomes and limitations: Among TCR beta chains, those listed as cytomegalovirus-associated numbered about 160. In a later analysis, across HLA loci, associated TCR counts were highest for DRB1, lowest for HLA-C.

The clonotype originates from a woman between 55 and 75 years old in good health and CMV-seropositive. The J gene is TRBJ2-2, the V gene TRBV25-1; D is possibly TRBD2 (5 bases). Input material: PBMCs. CDR3 coding DNA: TGTGCCAGCAGCCCCCTAAGCGGCACCGGGGAGCTGTTTTTT. Protein product: CASSPLSGTGELFF.